This T cell receptor beta chain was recovered during a study of shared clonotypes between healthy human individuals. Sequencing used immunoSEQ multiplex PCR; TCRdb keeps in-frame clones, though not all of them. The sample lists almost 750,000 clones, around 70% occurring once. General study results and limits: Larger richness was generally estimated for naive than memory subsets.

Subsets obtained from CD4+ cells comprised CD45RA+ naive and CD45RA-negative memory cells. Regarding this clone: Its antigen is unidentified.

The source is a woman aged 25 to 45 in good health. The sample was memory CD4+ T cells sorted from blood. Subset described: CD45RA-negative fraction.

The CDR3 here is CASSYRPGGLSTDTQYF. The CDR3 DNA follows: TGTGCCAGCAGTTACAGGCCAGGGGGCCTTAGCACAGATACGCAGTATTTT. This chain joins TRBV6-7 and TRBJ2-3; 8 nucleotides align to TRBD1. TRBV6-7 is an ORF; its function is uncertain. V was clipped by 2 bases and J by 0 bases; unmatched bases: 7. The CDR3 length is 17 residues.